Detailed here is one T cell receptor (beta chain). Assay: immunoSEQ multiplex PCR; the TCRdb copy retains only in-frame clones and omits some. The sample has more than 100,000 clones; roughly 91% are singletons. The data belong to a study of T cell responses to AZD1222 COVID-19 vaccine. The material sequenced was peripheral blood, taken on day 0 of AZD1222 vaccination. This TCR came from an adult in good health.

In DNA, the CDR3 is TGTGCCTGGAGTAACTCCGGGACAGGGGGGTACGAGCAGTACTTC. Translation: CAWSNSGTGGYEQYF. This chain uses TRBV30 with TRBJ2-7; the match to TRBD1 covers 11 bases. Trimming took 2 bases from V and 4 from J; bases not matched to a gene: 7. The CDR3 extends over 15 amino acids. Germline lookup yields CDR1 GTSNPN and CDR2 SVGIG (reference sequence).